This T cell receptor beta chain was captured by sequencing in a study of cytomegalovirus exposure and HLA in healthy donors. Germline lookup yields CDR1 SGHTS and CDR2 YDEGEE. Trimming removed 4 bases at V and 10 bases at J, with 23 bases between. CDR3 length: 15 residues. About this clone itself: Its specificity is not known.

This table comes from immunoSEQ multiplex PCR, and its TCRdb copy is limited to in-frame clones, with some not included. The sample holds fewer than 200,000 clones, approximately 89% seen once. Findings and limits, study-wide: In vitro work confirmed that a few CMV-associated chains recognize CMV antigens.

This receptor was taken from a young man in good health and CMV-seropositive. The rearrangement uses TRBV5-8 and TRBJ1-1; D call uncertain. The sequencing input was PBMCs. The CDR3 region has the DNA TGTGCCAGCAGCCACTATACACCGGGAACCCCAGGAGCTTTCTTT. This sequence encodes CASSHYTPGTPGAFF.